This T cell receptor beta chain was recorded in a study of CD8 T cells in Susac syndrome (dated by TCRdb to between 2019 and 2020). For the wider study: Of the Susac syndrome patients who were sequenced, 5 or 6 had clinically active disease and eight or nine were in clinical remission. At the time of blood withdrawal, Susac syndrome patients were either therapy-naive, taking corticosteroids (with some also receiving IVIg), or on IVIg alone. Repertoire sequencing was used to test whether CD8+ T cell activation and differentiation in Susac syndrome was antigen driven. The study compared CD8+ T cell repertoire clonality among 11 to 12 healthy donors, 14 Susac syndrome patients and around 16 multiple sclerosis patients.

What the authors observed across the whole study: In the total CD8+ and CD8+ TEMRA repertoires, sixteen and five Susac-specific public clones, respectively, were identified. Clonal expansion was seen in Susac syndrome CD8+ repertoires, peaking in CD8+ TEMRA cells and being greater in clinically active patients than in remitting ones. The TCR sequencing and HLA analysis was acknowledged to have included a relatively small number of individuals.

Turning to this clonotype: Its cognate antigen has yet to be identified. Nothing much larger sits one base from this clone, and base qualities are not available.

From cysteine to phenylalanine, the CDR3 is 15 amino acids long. The read is trimmed to its CDR3 DNA, 45 bases read in frame from base 1. V gives up 6 bases and J gives up 0 bases, and the segment between their germline ends measures 15 bases. In the germline V gene (reference sequence), CDR1 corresponds to DFQATT and CDR2 to SNEGSKA. Peripheral blood CD8+ and CD4+ T cells from healthy donors, Susac syndrome patients and multiple sclerosis patients were profiled by high-throughput TCR beta sequencing. Susac syndrome patients met recently defined diagnostic criteria for definite or probable disease. CD8+ TEMRA cells were enriched by FACS, while bulk CD8+ and CD4+ T cells were purified by magnetic negative isolation. Blood was drawn into EDTA tubes, processed within 24 hours, and PBMCs were isolated by density gradient centrifugation. PBMCs intended for TCR sequencing were cryopreserved in liquid nitrogen and thawed later in a water bath at 37 degrees C. A purity of at least 90% was achieved for sorted or isolated CD4+, CD8+ and CD8+ TEMRA cells.

RNA was extracted with the RNeasy kit and roughly 0.45 to 1 ug was reverse transcribed using random hexamers. The immunoSEQ multiplex PCR assay, covering 54 Vbeta and 13 Jbeta segments, was used to amplify TCR beta CDR3 regions. PCR amplification bias was corrected using a synthetic template baseline for primer optimization and computational correction. In the source study's methods: Reads were annotated to V, D and J genes according to IMGT and were analyzed with immunoSEQ Analyzer, with only productive sequences retained. To calculate clonality, Shannon entropy was normalized by log2 of the number of productive unique sequences and then subtracted from one. Public and private clones were assessed among the 100 most prevalent clones of each patient and control. Clones were defined as Susac-specific when absent from the healthy and MS cohorts, from roughly 1,000 published viral clones and from other ImmuneACCESS disease sequences. TCRdb ran its own pipeline on the public reads, namely fastp trimming at Q25 and MiXCR clone calling, and kept in-frame beta chains. Rows with one shared CDR3 protein collapse into an entry with the most common genes and DNA. TCRdb's processing, not the study's, gives the V and J calls here. The sample includes about 130,000 distinct CDR3 sequences, with 90% to 95% observed a single time. Around 0.2% of the sample goes to the ten largest clones.

The clonotype was recovered from a human donor with Susac syndrome. Recombination linked TRBV20-1 to TRBJ1-5; the D gene is possibly TRBD1, with 5 bases matching. The sequenced material came from CD8+ T cells from PBMCs. The DNA is TGCAGTGCGCAAGGTCACGGGACTAGCAATCAGCCCCAGCATTTT. Translated, it gives CSAQGHGTSNQPQHF.